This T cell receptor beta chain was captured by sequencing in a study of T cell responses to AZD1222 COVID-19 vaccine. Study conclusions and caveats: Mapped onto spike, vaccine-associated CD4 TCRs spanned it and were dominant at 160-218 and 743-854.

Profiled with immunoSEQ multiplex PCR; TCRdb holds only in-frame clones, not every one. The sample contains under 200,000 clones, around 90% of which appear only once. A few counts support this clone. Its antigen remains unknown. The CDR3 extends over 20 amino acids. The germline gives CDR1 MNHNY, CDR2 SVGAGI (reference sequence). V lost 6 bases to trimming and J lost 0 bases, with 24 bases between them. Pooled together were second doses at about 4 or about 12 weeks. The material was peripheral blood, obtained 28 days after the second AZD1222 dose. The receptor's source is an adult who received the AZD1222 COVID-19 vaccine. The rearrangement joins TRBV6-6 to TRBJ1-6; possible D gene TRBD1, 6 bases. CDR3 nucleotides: TGTGCCAGCAGCCGAACGCTCGGGACACGTTTATACTCCTATAATTCACCCCTCCACTTT. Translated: CASSRTLGTRLYSYNSPLHF.